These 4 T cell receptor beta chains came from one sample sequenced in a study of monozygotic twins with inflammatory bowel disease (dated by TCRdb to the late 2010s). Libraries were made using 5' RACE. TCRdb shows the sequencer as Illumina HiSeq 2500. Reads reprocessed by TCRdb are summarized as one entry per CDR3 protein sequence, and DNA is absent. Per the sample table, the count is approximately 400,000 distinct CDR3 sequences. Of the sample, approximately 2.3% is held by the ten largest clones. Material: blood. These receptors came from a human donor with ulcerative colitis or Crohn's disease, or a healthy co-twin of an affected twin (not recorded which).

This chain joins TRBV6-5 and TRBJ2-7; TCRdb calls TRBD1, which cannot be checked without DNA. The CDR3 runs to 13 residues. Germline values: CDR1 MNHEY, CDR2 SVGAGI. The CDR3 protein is CASTGTGLGEQYF.

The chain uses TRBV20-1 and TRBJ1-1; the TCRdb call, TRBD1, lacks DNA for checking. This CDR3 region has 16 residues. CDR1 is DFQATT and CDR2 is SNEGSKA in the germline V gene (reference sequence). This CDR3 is CSASGQEKVLNTEAFF.

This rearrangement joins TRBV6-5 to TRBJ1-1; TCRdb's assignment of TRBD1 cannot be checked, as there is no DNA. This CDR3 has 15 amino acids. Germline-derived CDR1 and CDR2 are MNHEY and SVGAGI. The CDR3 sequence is CASSYRQGVYTEAFF.

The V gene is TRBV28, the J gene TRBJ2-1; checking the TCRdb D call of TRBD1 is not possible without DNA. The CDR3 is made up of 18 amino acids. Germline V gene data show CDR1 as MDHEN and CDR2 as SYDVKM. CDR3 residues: CASSLRRGGQGRYNEQFF.